This is a list of T cell receptor beta chains from one sample in a study of blood T cell repertoires in COVID-19. Method: immunoSEQ multiplex PCR; TCRdb's copy keeps in-frame clones and lacks some. The data hold about 52,000 clones, with about 83% observed a single time. The sample was peripheral blood. These receptors came from a woman of 80 years or more with acute or convalescent COVID-19. Both conserved end residues are part of each CDR3. The D gene is left open where the match is weak. A clone size is listed for some rows: how often the clone was seen (once, few, many), or a class if it is expanded.

size	D	V	J	DNA	CDR3
NA	TRBD1	TRBV11-1	TRBJ1-1	TGTGCCAGCAGCTTAGGGACAGGGTTACTGACTGAAGCTTTCTTT	CASSLGTGLLTEAFF
NA	NA	TRBV4-1	TRBJ2-2	TGCGCCAGCAGCCAAGGAGAGGGGGGGTACACCGGGGAGCTGTTTTTT	CASSQGEGGYTGELFF
once	TRBD2	TRBV7-2	TRBJ2-5	TGTGCCAGCAGCGTTAGCGGGACACAAGAGACCCAGTACTTC	CASSVSGTQETQYF
NA	TRBD1	TRBV25-1	TRBJ2-7	TGTGCCAGCAGTGCACGCAGGGGGCTTACCTACGAGCAGTACTTC	CASSARRGLTYEQYF
NA	TRBD2	TRBV3-1/TRBV3-2	TRBJ2-7	TGTGCCAGCAGCAGACATGCGGGGGGGCCCGCCGAGCAGTACTTC	CASSRHAGGPAEQYF
NA	TRBD2	TRBV5-1	TRBJ2-2	TGCCCCACCCGCCCGGGGGGGGAACCTAGCACCGGGGAGCTGTTTTTT	CPTRPGGEPSTGELFF
NA	TRBD1	TRBV5-1	TRBJ1-5	TGCGCCAGCAGCAGGTGGGGACAGGGCGGCAATCAGCCCCAGCATTTT	CASSRWGQGGNQPQHF
NA	TRBD2	TRBV20-1	TRBJ2-5	TGCAGTGCTAGTGATGGAAAAAGCGGGAGAGGTACGAAGACCCAGTACTTC	CSASDGKSGRGTKTQYF
NA	TRBD1	TRBV6-5	TRBJ2-5	TGTGCCAGCAGGACCGGGACAGGGAAGCCCGCCCAGTACTTC	CASRTGTGKPAQYF
NA	NA	TRBV11-1	TRBJ2-1	TGTGCCAGCAGCTTAGGGTGGGACTGGCGGCAGTTCTTC	CASSLGWDWRQFF
NA	NA	TRBV7-9	TRBJ2-3	TGTGCCAGCAGCTTAGAGTGGCTAGCGAACACAGATACGCAGTATTTT	CASSLEWLANTDTQYF
once	TRBD2	TRBV20-1	TRBJ2-3	TGCAGTGCTAGTCCCGCTAGCGGGGGGGTCACAGATACGCAGTATTTT	CSASPASGGVTDTQYF
NA	NA	TRBV9	TRBJ1-2	TGTGCCAGCAGCGTAGAGGGGCCCTATGGCTACACCTTC	CASSVEGPYGYTF
NA	NA	TRBV5-1	TRBJ2-3	TGCGCCAGCAGCAAGGGGGGGGTTAGCACAGATACGCAGTATTTT	CASSKGGVSTDTQYF
NA	NA	TRBV6-4	TRBJ1-5	TGTGCCAGCAGTGACTCGATATATCGAGGCCATAGCAATCAGCCCCAGCATTTT	CASSDSIYRGHSNQPQHF
NA	NA	TRBV19	TRBJ1-3	TGTGCCAGTAGTATGAGGCAGAGCTCTGGAAACACCATATATTTT	CASSMRQSSGNTIYF
NA	TRBD1	TRBV5-4	TRBJ1-1	TGTGCCAGCAGCTGGTCAGGGGGCACTGAAGCTTTCTTT	CASSWSGGTEAFF
NA	NA	TRBV14	TRBJ1-6	TGTGCCAGCAGCCGGCGAGGAACCTATAATTCACCCCTCCACTTT	CASSRRGTYNSPLHF
NA	TRBD1	TRBV19	TRBJ1-2	TGTGCCAGTAGTTCCCGGGGGACAGACCCCTATGGCTACACCTTC	CASSSRGTDPYGYTF